What follows is one TCR beta chain and its context. Looked up from germline, CDR1 is SGHDT and CDR2 is YYEEEE. CDR3 length: 16 amino acids. V was clipped by 6 bases and J by 3 bases, with 21 bases between them. The data stem from a study of siplizumab effects on memory and regulatory T cells. Some clones are missing from TCRdb's copy, which holds only in-frame ones; the method was immunoSEQ multiplex PCR. The sample has approximately 94,000 clones, 91% seen once. Specimen: CD4+ T cells sorted from blood. The clonotype comes from a human donor in good health. The genes are TRBV5-6 and TRBJ1-2, with D tentatively TRBD1 (6 bases). The CDR3 nucleotides read TGTGCCAGCACCTTTGGGAGGGGGAGTCTGGACTATGGCTACACCTTC. Translated, it gives CASTFGRGSLDYGYTF.